This is a list of T cell receptor beta chains from one sample in a study of response to subunit inactivated influenza vaccine. Each CDR3 protein is one row after TCRdb ran MiXCR on the RT-PCR reads. The sample lists 500,000 to 550,000 distinct CDR3 sequences, around 25% occurring once. The sample also formed part of further work on T cells expressing NK-cell markers.

The material sequenced was CD4+ T cells sorted from PBMCs, taken 12 days after vaccination. The receptors come from a man aged 45-60 years who received an inactivated influenza vaccine. Both conserved end residues are part of each CDR3. The order of the fields is clone size, D gene, J gene, V gene, CDR3 DNA, CDR3 protein. A D gene is named only where the DNA matches it firmly. Only some rows state a clone size, as once, few, many or a class for expanded clones.

many,-,TRBJ2-7,TRBV4-1,TGCGCCAGCAGCCAGCCGTACGGGGAGCAGTACTTC,CASSQPYGEQYF
few,TRBD1,TRBJ1-4,TRBV29-1,TGCAGCGTCCTAACCGGGACAGGCTCCGAAAAACTGTTTTTT,CSVLTGTGSEKLFF
few,-,TRBJ1-4,TRBV4-1,TGCGCCAGCAGCCGAGTTGTCGTCCCAACTAATGAAAAACTGTTTTTT,CASSRVVVPTNEKLFF
few,-,TRBJ2-7,TRBV20-1,TGCAGTGCAGGTGGGAATAGCGACCCCTACGAGCAGTACTTC,CSAGGNSDPYEQYF
few,TRBD1,TRBJ1-1,TRBV18,TGTGCCAGCTCACTTTACCCGGGACAGGGTAATCGGGCGACTGAAGCTTTCTTT,CASSLYPGQGNRATEAFF
-,TRBD2,TRBJ2-1,TRBV23-1,TGCGCCAGTCAACAGGGACTAGCGGGAGTTTGTCCAGCCTACAATGAGCAGTTCTTC,CASQQGLAGVCPAYNEQFF
many,TRBD2,TRBJ2-5,TRBV20-1,TGCAGTGCTAGGGAAGCGGGGGGGCCGGAGACCCAGTACTTC,CSAREAGGPETQYF
few,TRBD2,TRBJ2-5,TRBV5-1,TGCGCCAGCAGCTGGTCCGGGACTAGCAAAGAGACCCAGTACTTC,CASSWSGTSKETQYF
-,-,TRBJ2-2,TRBV9,TGTGCCAGCAGCGTAGAGACTAGAAGGAACACCGGGGAGCTGTTTTTT,CASSVETRRNTGELFF
few,-,TRBJ2-3,TRBV7-9,TGTGCCAGCAGCTTAAGTCTAGCGATTGATACGCAGTATTTT,CASSLSLAIDTQYF
-,-,TRBJ2-7,TRBV6-2/TRBV6-3,TGTGCCAGCAGTTACCCGAAAGGGCGGGCGTCCAATTACGAGCAGTACTTC,CASSYPKGRASNYEQYF
-,-,TRBJ2-2,TRBV5-1,TGCGCCAGCAGCTTAAAACCCCGAGGCACCGGGGAGCTGTTTTTT,CASSLKPRGTGELFF